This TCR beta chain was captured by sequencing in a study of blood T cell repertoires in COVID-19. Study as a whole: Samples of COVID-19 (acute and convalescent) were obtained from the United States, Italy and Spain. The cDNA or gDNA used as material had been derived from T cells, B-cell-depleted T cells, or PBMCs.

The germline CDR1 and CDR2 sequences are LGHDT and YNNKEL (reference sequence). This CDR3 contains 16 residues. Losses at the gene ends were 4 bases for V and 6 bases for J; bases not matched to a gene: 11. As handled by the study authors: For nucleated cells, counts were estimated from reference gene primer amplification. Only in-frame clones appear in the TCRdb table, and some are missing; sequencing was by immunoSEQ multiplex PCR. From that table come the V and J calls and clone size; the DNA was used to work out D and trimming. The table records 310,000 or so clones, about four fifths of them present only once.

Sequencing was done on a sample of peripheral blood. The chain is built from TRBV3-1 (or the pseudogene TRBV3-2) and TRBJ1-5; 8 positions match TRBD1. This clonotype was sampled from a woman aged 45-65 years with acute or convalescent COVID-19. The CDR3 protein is CASSRQDRESSQPQHF. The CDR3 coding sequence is TGTGCCAGCAGCCGCCAGGACAGGGAATCGAGTCAGCCCCAGCATTTT.